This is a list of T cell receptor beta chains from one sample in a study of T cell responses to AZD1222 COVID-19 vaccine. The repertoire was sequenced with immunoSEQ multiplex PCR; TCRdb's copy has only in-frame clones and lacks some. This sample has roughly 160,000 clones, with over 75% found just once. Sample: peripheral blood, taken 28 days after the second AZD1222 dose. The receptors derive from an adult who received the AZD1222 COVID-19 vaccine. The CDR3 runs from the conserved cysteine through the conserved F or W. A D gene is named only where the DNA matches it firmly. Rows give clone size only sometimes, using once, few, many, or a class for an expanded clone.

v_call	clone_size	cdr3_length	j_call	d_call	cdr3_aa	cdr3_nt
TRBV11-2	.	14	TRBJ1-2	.	CASSAGPANYGYTF	TGTGCCAGCAGCGCGGGACCCGCTAACTATGGCTACACCTTC
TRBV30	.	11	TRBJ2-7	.	CAWSQRAEQYF	TGTGCCTGGAGTCAGAGAGCCGAGCAGTACTTC
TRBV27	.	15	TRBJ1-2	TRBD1	CASTNGQGGVGGYTF	TGTGCCAGCACCAATGGACAGGGAGGCGTCGGTGGCTACACCTTC
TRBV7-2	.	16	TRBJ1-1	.	CASSLGGGPKNTEAFF	TGTGCCAGCAGCTTAGGGGGGGGACCCAAGAACACTGAAGCTTTCTTT
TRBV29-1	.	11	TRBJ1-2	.	CSARIDYGYTF	TGCAGCGCTAGGATCGACTATGGCTACACCTTC
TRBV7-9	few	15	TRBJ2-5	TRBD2	CASSFGAGGRETQYF	TGTGCCAGCAGCTTCGGAGCGGGGGGGCGAGAGACCCAGTACTTC
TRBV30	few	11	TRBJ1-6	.	CAWRTGSPLHF	TGTGCCTGGAGGACAGGTTCACCCCTCCACTTT
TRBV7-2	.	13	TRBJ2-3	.	CASSSQYTDTQYF	TGTGCCAGCAGCTCACAATACACAGATACGCAGTATTTT
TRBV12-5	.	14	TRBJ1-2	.	CASGLVQGSVGYTF	TGTGCTAGTGGTTTGGTACAGGGTTCGGTGGGCTACACCTTC
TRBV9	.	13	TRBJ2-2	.	CASSPGRSGELFF	TGTGCCAGCAGCCCGGGACGGTCGGGGGAGCTGTTTTTT
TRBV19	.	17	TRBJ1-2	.	CASSGERGQDNFDGYTF	TGTGCCAGTAGTGGGGAGCGGGGACAAGACAATTTTGATGGCTACACCTTC
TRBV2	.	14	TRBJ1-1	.	CASGWFLQGAEAFF	TGTGCCAGCGGCTGGTTCCTACAGGGTGCTGAAGCTTTCTTT
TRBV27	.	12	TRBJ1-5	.	CASSSGLEPQHF	TGTGCCAGCAGTTCGGGTTTGGAGCCCCAGCATTTT
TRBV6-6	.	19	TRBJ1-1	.	CASSRLGRRGAGKNTEAFF	TGTGCCAGCAGTCGACTAGGCAGGCGGGGCGCAGGGAAGAACACTGAAGCTTTCTTT
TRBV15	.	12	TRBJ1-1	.	CATSSYGTEAFF	TGTGCCACCAGCTCTTACGGGACTGAAGCTTTCTTT
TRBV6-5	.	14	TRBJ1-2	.	CASSYRGLNYGYTF	TGTGCCAGCAGTTACCGGGGGTTGAACTATGGCTACACCTTC
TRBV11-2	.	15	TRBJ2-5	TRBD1	CASGRTGGFPETQYF	TGTGCCAGCGGCCGGACAGGGGGCTTTCCAGAGACCCAGTACTTC
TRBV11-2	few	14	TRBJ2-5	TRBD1	CASRLTGEAETQYF	TGTGCCAGCAGATTGACAGGGGAGGCAGAGACCCAGTACTTC
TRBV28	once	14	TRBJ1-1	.	CATKQGRRFTEAFF	TGTGCCACCAAGCAGGGGCGACGGTTCACTGAAGCTTTCTTT
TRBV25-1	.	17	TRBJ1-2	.	CASSDTGAGFVGYGYTF	TGTGCCAGCAGTGATACAGGAGCGGGTTTCGTCGGCTATGGCTACACCTTC
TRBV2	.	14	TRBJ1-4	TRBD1	CASRGQGEREKLFF	TGTGCCAGCAGGGGACAGGGGGAGAGGGAAAAACTGTTTTTT
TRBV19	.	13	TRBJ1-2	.	CASADGRVSGYTF	TGTGCCAGTGCGGACGGGCGCGTGAGTGGCTACACCTTC